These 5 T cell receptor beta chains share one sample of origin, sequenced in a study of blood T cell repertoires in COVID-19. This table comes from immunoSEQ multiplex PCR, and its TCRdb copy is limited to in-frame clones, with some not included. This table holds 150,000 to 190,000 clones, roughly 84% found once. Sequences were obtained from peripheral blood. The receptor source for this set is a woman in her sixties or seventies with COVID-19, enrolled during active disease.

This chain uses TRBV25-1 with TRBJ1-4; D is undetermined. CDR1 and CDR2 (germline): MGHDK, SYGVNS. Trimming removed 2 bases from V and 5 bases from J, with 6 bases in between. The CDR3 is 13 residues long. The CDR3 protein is CASSEALNEKLFF. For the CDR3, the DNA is TGTGCCAGCAGTGAAGCCCTAAATGAAAAACTGTTTTTT.

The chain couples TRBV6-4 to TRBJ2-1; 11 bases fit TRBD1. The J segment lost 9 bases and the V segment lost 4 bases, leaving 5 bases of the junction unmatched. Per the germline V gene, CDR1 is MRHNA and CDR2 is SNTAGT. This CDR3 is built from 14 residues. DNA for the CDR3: TGTGCCAGCAGTGGCGGGACAGGGGGTGGTGAGCAGTTCTTC. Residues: CASSGGTGGGEQFF.

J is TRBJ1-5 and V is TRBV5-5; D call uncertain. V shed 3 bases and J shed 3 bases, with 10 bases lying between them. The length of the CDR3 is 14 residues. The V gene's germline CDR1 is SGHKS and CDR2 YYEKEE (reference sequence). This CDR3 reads CASSSGVVNQPQHF. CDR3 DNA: TGTGCCAGCAGCTCCGGGGTGGTCAATCAGCCCCAGCATTTT.

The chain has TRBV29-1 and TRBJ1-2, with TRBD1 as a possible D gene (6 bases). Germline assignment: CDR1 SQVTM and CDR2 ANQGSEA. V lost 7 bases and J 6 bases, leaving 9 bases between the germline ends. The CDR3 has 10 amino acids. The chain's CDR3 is CSDTGNGYTF. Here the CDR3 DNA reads TGCAGCGACACAGGGAATGGCTACACCTTC.

The chain's CDR3 is CASSMKSGSGELFF. For the CDR3, the DNA is TGTGCCAGCAGTATGAAAAGCGGCTCCGGGGAGCTGTTTTTT. The rearrangement joins TRBV6-8 to TRBJ2-2; D might be TRBD2 (5 bases). The length of the CDR3 is 14 residues. V lost 5 bases and J lost 6, with 13 bases in between. Germline-derived CDR1 and CDR2 are MNHGY and SAAAGT.